Presented here are 10 T cell receptor beta chains from one specimen sequenced in a study of regulatory T cells in long-lasting Graves disease. Documented time point: persistent/refractory GD, antithyroid drugs over 5 years with positive TRAb. From RNA extracted from PBMCs, the TCR library was made. The authors built TCR beta libraries using iRepertoire HTBI primers and Arm-PCR of CDR3 regions. TCRdb reanalysed the multiplex PCR reads using MiXCR and keeps one entry per CDR3 protein. Here the sample spans 420,000 or so distinct CDR3 sequences, around 20% being singletons. The sample was peripheral blood mononuclear cells (PBMCs), taken when the disease was refractory, from a patient treated with antithyroid drugs. Every receptor here comes from a female donor with Graves disease.

V gene TRBV19 combines with J gene TRBJ2-1, with 10 positions matching TRBD2. Germline V gene sequence: CDR1 LNHDA, CDR2 SQIVND (reference sequence). V shed 5 bases and J 5 bases; nucleotides not matched to a gene: 9. This CDR3 has 16 residues. Written as DNA, the CDR3 is TGTGCCAGTAGTCCCGTTAGCGGGAGGAACCACAATGAGCAGTTCTTC. This codes for CASSPVSGRNHNEQFF.

This clonotype showed up just a few times. This sequence joins TRBV20-1 and TRBJ1-1; D might be TRBD1 (6 bases). Between the trimmed V and J ends, which lost 3 bases and 3 bases, there was a span of 14 bases. Germline CDR1 is DFQATT and CDR2 is SNEGSKA (reference sequence). There are 14 residues in the CDR3. The CDR3 loop reads CSASSGGRDTEAFF. DNA of the CDR3: TGCAGTGCTAGTTCTGGGGGCCGGGACACTGAAGCTTTCTTT.

The chain joins TRBV19 to TRBJ1-1; TRBD1 might be the D (6 bases). The CDR3 covers 16 residues. The germline gives CDR1 LNHDA, CDR2 SQIVND (reference sequence). With 11 bases removed from V and 4 bases from J, the gap between germline ends came to 26 bases. In nucleotides, the CDR3 is TGTGCCTCATCAACCCAGGGGACCCCTGAGGTCACTGAAGCTTTCTTT. This gives the protein CASSTQGTPEVTEAFF.

The chain is built from TRBV6-1 and TRBJ2-7, with TRBD1 identical over 9 bases. This CDR3 contains 13 residues. V shed 10 bases, J shed 6 bases, and the junction held 10 bases outside the gene matches. The V gene's germline CDR1 is MNHNS and CDR2 SASEGT. In DNA, the CDR3 is TGTGCCACTAAGGTACAGGGGGCTTTCGAGCAGTACTTC. Protein product: CATKVQGAFEQYF.

Written as DNA, the CDR3 is TGCGCCAGCAGCACACGACAGGGAAATGAAAAACTGTTTTTT. Translating it yields CASSTRQGNEKLFF. The chain combines TRBV5-1 with TRBJ1-4, with 7 bases identical to TRBD1. V lost 4 bases to trimming and J lost 5 bases; unmatched junction nucleotides: 5. This CDR3 is built from 14 residues. Germline V gene sequence: CDR1 SGHRS, CDR2 YFSETQ.

The gene calls are TRBV20-1 and TRBJ2-7, with D possibly called TRBD1 or TRBD2 (5 bases each). V was trimmed by 7 bases and J by 5 bases, leaving 12 bases between them. In germline, CDR1 is DFQATT, CDR2 SNEGSKA (reference sequence). This CDR3 spans 11 amino acids. The CDR3 is CSVGGSDEQYF. As DNA, the CDR3 is TGCAGTGTTGGGGGATCGGACGAGCAGTACTTC.

The chain uses TRBV3-1 and TRBJ2-7, with D perhaps TRBD1 (8 bases). Per germline, CDR1 LGHDT and CDR2 YNNKEL (reference sequence). Trimming cost V 4 bases and J 13 bases, with 29 bases left between them. The CDR3 covers 16 residues. CDR3 in amino acids: CASSPKMSTGGQGVYF. CDR3 nucleotides: TGTGCCAGCAGCCCGAAAATGTCTACGGGAGGACAGGGAGTCTACTTC.

This chain joins TRBV20-1 and TRBJ2-5, with TRBD1 matching over 7 bases. CDR1 and CDR2 from the germline V gene are DFQATT and SNEGSKA (reference sequence). The CDR3 length is 14 residues. The trim removed 5 bases at V and 5 bases at J, leaving 11 bases unmatched. CDR3 coding DNA: TGCAGTGCTGGGAAGACAGGGTCGACCGAGACCCAGTACTTC. It is translated as CSAGKTGSTETQYF.

This clonotype was observed many times. V usage is TRBV18 and J usage is TRBJ1-1; TRBD1 agrees at 10 bases. V lost 5 bases and J lost 0; bases outside the gene matches: 9. The CDR3 is made up of 17 amino acids. CDR1 and CDR2 (germline): KGHSH, LQKENI. In DNA, the CDR3 is TGTGCCAGCTCAGACGGGACAGGGGCCCTCATGAACACTGAAGCTTTCTTT. This encodes CASSDGTGALMNTEAFF.

About this clonotype itself: This may be a read error, as it is one base from a much larger clone. This chain joins TRBV6-1 and TRBJ2-7; 11 nucleotides match TRBD2. The V gene's germline CDR1 is MNHNS and CDR2 SASEGT. Losses at the gene ends were 11 bases for V and 4 bases for J; bases not matched to a gene: 10. The CDR3 is made up of 14 amino acids. DNA of the CDR3: TGTGCCGGCGAACTAGCGGGAGATAGGTACGAGCAGTACTTC. This sequence encodes CAGELAGDRYEQYF.